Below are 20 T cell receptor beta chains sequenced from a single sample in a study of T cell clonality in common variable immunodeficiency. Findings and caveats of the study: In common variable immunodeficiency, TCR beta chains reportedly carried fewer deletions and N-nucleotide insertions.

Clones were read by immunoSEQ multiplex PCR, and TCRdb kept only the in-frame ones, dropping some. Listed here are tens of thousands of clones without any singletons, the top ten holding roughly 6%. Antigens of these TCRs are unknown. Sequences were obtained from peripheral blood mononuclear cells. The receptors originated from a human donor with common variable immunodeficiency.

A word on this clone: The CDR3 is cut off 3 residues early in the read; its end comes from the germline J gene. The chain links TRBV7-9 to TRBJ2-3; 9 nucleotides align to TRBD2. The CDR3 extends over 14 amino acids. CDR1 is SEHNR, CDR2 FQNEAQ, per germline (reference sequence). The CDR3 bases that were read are TGTGCCAGCAGCTTAAACCTAGCGGGGCGAGCG. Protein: CASSLNLAGRA. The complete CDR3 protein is CASSLNLAGRAQYF.

The DNA read from the CDR3 is TGTGCCAGCAGCCCAGGGTTCGAGACC. It codes for CASSPGFET. The entire CDR3 reads CASSPGFETQYF. The V and J genes are TRBV7-2 and TRBJ2-5, with D perhaps matching TRBD1 (5 bases). The DNA ends 3 residues before the CDR3 does, and the rest of the CDR3 is filled in from the germline J gene. The CDR3 contains 12 residues. The ends were cut back, 5 bases at V and 5 bases at J, with 9 bases in the middle. Looked up from germline, CDR1 is SGHTA and CDR2 is FQGNSA.

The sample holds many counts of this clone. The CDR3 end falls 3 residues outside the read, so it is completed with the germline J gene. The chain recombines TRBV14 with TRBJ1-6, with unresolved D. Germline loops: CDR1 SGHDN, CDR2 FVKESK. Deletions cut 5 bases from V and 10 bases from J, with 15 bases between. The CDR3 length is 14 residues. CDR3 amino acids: CASSSTRGGSPLHF. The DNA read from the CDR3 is TGTGCCAGCAGCTCGACTCGGGGTGGCTCACCC.

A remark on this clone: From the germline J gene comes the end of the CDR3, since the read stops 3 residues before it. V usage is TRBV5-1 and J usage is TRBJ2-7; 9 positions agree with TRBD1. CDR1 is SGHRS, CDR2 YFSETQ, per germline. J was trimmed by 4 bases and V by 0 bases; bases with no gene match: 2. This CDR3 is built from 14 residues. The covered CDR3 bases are TGCGCCAGCAGCTTGGGGGACAGGGAATACGAG. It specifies CASSLGDREYE. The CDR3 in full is CASSLGDREYEQYF. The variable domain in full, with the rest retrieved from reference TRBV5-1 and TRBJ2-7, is KAGVTQTPRYLIKTRGQQVTLSCSPISGHRSVSWYQQTPGQGLQFLFEYFSETQRNKGNFPGRFSGRQFSNSRSEMNVSTLELGDSALYLCASSLGDREYEQYFGPGTRLTVT.

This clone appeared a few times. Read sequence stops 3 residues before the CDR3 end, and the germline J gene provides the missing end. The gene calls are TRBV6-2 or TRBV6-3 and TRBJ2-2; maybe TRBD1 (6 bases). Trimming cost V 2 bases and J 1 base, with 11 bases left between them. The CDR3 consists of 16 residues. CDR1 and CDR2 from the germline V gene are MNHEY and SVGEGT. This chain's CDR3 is CASSYASTGNTGELFF. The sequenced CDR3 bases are TGTGCCAGCAGTTACGCCTCGACAGGGAACACCGGGGAG.

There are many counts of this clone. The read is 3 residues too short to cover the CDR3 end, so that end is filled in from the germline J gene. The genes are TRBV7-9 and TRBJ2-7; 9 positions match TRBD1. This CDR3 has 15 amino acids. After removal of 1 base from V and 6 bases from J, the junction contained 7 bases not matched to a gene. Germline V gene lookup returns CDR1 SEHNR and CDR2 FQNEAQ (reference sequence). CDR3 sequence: CASSLGGQGELEQYF. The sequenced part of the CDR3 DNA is TGTGCCAGCAGCTTAGGGGGACAGGGAGAACTCGAG. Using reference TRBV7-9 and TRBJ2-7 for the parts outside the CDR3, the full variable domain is DTGVSQNPRHKITKRGQNVTFRCDPISEHNRLYWYRQTLGQGPEFLTYFQNEAQLEKSRLLSDRFSAERPKGSFSTLEIQRTEQGDSAMYLCASSLGGQGELEQYFGPGTRLTVT.

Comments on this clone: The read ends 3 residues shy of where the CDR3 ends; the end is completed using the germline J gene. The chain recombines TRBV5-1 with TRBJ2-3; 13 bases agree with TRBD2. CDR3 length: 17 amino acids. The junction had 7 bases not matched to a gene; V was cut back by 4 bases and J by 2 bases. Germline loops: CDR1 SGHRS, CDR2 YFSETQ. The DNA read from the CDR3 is TGCGCCAGCAGCATCTGGACTAGCGGGGGACCCACAGATACG. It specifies CASSIWTSGGPTDT. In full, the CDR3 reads CASSIWTSGGPTDTQYF.

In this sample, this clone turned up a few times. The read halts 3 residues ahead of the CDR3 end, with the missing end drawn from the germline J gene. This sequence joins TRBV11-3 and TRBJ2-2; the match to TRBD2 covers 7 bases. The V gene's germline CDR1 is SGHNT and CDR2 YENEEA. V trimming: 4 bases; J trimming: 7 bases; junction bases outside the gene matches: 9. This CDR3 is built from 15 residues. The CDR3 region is CASSSSSGSLGELFF. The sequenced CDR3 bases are TGTGCCAGCAGCTCTTCTAGCGGTAGTCTCGGGGAG.

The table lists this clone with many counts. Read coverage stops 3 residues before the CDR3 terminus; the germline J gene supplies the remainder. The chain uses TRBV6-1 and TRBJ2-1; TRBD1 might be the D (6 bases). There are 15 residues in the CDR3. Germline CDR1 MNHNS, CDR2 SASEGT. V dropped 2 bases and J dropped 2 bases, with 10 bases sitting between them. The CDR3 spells CASSELRTAYNEQFF. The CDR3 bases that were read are TGTGCCAGCAGTGAACTAAGGACAGCCTACAATGAG.

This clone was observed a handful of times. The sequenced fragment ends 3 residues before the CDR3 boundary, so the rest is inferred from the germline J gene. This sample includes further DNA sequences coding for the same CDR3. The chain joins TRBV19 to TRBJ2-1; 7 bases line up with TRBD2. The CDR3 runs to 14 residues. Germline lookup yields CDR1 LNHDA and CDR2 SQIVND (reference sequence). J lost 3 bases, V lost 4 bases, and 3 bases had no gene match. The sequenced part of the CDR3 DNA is TGTGCCAGTAGTAGCGGGGGTGACTACAATGAG. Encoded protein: CASSSGGDYNE. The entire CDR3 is CASSSGGDYNEQFF.

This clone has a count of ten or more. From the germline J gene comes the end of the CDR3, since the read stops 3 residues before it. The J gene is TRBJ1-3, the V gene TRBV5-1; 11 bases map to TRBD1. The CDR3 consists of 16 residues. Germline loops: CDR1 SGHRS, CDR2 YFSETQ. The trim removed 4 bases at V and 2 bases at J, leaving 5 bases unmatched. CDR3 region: CASSNGQGAAGNTIYF. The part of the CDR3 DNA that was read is TGCGCCAGCAGCAACGGACAGGGGGCGGCTGGAAACACC.

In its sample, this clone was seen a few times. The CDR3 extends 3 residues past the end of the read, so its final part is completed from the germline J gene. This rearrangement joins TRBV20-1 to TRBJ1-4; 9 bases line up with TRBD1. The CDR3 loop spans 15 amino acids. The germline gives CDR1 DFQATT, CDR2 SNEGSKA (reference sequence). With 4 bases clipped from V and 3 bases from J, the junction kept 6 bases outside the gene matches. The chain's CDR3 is CSATGTGRANEKLFF. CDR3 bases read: TGCAGTGCTACCGGGACAGGGAGAGCTAATGAAAAA.

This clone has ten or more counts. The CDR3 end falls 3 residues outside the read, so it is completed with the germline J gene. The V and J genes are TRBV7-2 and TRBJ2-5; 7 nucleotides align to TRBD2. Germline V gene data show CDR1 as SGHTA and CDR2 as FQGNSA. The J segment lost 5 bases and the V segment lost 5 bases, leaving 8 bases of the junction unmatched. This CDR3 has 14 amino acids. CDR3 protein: CASSIGLDRETQYF. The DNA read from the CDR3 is TGTGCCAGCAGCATCGGACTAGACCGGGAGACC. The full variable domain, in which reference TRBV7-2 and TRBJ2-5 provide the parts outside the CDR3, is GAGVSQSPSNKVTEKGKDVELRCDPISGHTALYWYRQSLGQGLEFLIYFQGNSAPDKSGLPSDRFSAERTGGSVSTLTIQRTQQEDSAVYLCASSIGLDRETQYFGPGTRLLVL.

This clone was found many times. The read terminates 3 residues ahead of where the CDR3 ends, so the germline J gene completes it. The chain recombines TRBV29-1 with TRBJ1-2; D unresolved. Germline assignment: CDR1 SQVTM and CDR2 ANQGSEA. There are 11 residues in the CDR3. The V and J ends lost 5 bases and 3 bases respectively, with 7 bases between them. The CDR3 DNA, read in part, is TGCAGCGTTCGGGGAGACTATGGC. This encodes CSVRGDYG. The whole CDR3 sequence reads CSVRGDYGYTF.

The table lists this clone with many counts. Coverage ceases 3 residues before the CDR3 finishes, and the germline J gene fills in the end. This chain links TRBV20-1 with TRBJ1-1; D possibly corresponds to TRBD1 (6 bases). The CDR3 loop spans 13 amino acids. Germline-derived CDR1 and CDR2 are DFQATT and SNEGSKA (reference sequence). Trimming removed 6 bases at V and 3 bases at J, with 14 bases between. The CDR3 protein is CSATFRGDTEAFF. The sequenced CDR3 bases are TGCAGTGCCACCTTCAGGGGAGACACTGAA.

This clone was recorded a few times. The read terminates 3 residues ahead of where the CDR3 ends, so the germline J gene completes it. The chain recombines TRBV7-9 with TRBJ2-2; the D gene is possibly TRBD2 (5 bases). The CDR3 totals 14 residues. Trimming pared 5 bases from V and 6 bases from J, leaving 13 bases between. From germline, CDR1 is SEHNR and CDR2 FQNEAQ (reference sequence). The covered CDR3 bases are TGTGCCAGCAGCCCCAACGGGGAATCCGGGGAG. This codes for CASSPNGESGE. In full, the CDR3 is CASSPNGESGELFF.

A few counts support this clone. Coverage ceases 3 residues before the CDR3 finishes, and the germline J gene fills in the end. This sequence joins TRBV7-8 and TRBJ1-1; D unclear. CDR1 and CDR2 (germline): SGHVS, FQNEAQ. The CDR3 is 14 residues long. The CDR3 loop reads CASSLASVYQRAFF. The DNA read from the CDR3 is TGTGCCAGCAGCTTAGCCTCCGTTTACCAACGG.

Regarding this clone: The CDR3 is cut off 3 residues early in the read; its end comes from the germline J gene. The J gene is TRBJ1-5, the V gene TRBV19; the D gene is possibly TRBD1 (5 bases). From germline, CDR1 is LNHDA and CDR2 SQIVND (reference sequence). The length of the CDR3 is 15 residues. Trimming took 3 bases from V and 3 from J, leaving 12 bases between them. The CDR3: CASSIQGLTNQPQHF. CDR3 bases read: TGTGCCAGTAGTATTCAGGGTTTGACCAATCAGCCC.

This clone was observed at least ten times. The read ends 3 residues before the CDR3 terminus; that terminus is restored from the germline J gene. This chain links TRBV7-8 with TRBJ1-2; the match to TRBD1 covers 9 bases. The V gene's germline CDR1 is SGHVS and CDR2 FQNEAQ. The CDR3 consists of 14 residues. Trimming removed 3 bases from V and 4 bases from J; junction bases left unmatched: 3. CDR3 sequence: CASSFGTGTYGYTF. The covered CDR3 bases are TGTGCCAGCAGCTTCGGGACAGGGACCTATGGC.

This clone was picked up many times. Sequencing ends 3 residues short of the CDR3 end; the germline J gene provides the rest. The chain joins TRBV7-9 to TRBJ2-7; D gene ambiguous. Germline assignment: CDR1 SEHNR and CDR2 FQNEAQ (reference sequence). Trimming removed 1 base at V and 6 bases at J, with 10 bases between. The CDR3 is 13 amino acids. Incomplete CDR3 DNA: TGTGCCAGCAGCTTAGTCCGCGACTCCGAG. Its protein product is CASSLVRDSE. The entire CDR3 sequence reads CASSLVRDSEQYF.